This TCR beta chain was sequenced during a study of response to subunit inactivated influenza vaccine. TCRdb used MiXCR to reprocess the RT-PCR reads, holding one entry per CDR3 protein. The sample includes some 800,000 distinct CDR3 sequences, 21% of them seen just once. Study findings and constraints: Seasonal influenza vaccination, on each occasion, was suggested by the authors to recruit few new T cells.

The V and J ends lost 2 bases and 7 bases, in that order; junction bases with no gene match: 7. Germline V gives CDR1 SGDLS, CDR2 YYNGEE. The CDR3 spans 16 residues. Regarding this clonotype: Its antigen is currently unknown.

The origin of this receptor is a man aged 50 or older who received an inactivated influenza vaccine. V and J are TRBV9 and TRBJ2-1, with 12 bases identical to TRBD2. Here the sequenced sample was PBMCs from blood, taken 5 days after vaccination. The CDR3 DNA reads as TGTGCCAGCAGCGTTCTAGCGGGAGGGCCGGGGAATGAGCAGTTCTTC. Translated: CASSVLAGGPGNEQFF.